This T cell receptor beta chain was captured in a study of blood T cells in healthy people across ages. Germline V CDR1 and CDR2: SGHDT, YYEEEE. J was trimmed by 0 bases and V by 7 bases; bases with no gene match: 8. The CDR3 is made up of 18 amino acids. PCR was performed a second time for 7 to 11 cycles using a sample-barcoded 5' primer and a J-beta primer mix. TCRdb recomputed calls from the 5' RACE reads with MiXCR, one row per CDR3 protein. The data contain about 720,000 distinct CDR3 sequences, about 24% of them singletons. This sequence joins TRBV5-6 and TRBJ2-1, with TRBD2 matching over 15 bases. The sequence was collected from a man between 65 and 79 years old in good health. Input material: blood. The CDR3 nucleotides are TGTGCCAGCGCGGGACTAGCGGGAGGTATCTTCTCCTACAATGAGCAGTTCTTC. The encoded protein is CASAGLAGGIFSYNEQFF.